The T cell receptor beta chain under discussion was sequenced for a study of vaccination and CD4 T cells after COVID-19. Study background: Post-vaccine sampling followed dose two by a median roughly 74 days (range 14 to 241). Study findings and constraints: Convalescent patients saw a median around 86% of their reactive clones show up only after vaccination.

By sample share, this clonotype is medium-sized. The antigen is not known. The treatment: roughly 11-day PBMC culture with coronavirus spike peptide pools or control peptides (ViraFEST assay). Peptide pools at approximately 11 ug/ml and IL-2 at around 10 IU/ml were added to cultures of a few million PBMCs per well. Scientists ran DNA taken from cultured CD4+ T cells through the Oncomine TCR Beta short-read assay for sequencing. A single record per CDR3 protein comes from TCRdb applying MiXCR to the PCR reads. Here the sample spans around 20,000 distinct CDR3 sequences, around 44% being singletons. The TCR comes from a human donor who had recovered from COVID-19. The source material was CD4+ T cells from blood, cultured in vitro, sampled before SARS-CoV-2 vaccination.

For the CDR3, the DNA is TGTGCCAGCAGTTGGGCAGGGGCGTCAGATCAGCCCCAGCATTTT. The encoded protein is CASSWAGASDQPQHF. The chain joins TRBV6-5 to TRBJ1-5, with D tentatively TRBD1 (6 bases). The CDR3 runs to 15 residues. CDR1 and CDR2 (germline): MNHEY, SVGAGI. Trimming removed 4 bases from V and 5 bases from J, with 15 bases in between.